This T cell receptor beta chain is from a study of beta chain features in type 1 diabetes (dated by TCRdb to 2017 to 2018). Some background on the complete study: Mean age, gender distribution, total cell number and subset yield did not differ between patients and healthy donors. Across all samples, 107,917,701 sorted cells were examined, and cell number per subset correlated strongly with RNA yield. Regulatory and stem cell-like memory subsets were isolated from only 8 patients and about eight healthy donors, whereas naive and central memory subsets came from all 30 or so donors. The study compared TCRB repertoires of sorted circulating CD4+ T cell subsets between recently diagnosed type 1 diabetes patients and matched healthy donors. The paper as a whole reports these results and caveats: Fewer insertions and more nucleotide deletions at VDJ recombination sites were observed in patients with type 1 diabetes, implying thymic rearrangement abnormalities. A moderate but significant shortening of TCRB CDR3 length was observed in type 1 diabetes patients in all four CD4+ subsets. Only small numbers of individuals were included in the HLA sub-analyses, which left unresolved whether HLA type had any influence on TCRB rearrangement. Shorter templates might have been favored by PCR, but patient and control samples were amplified and corrected together, so both groups would have been affected equally by any skew. Sequencing cDNA rather than genomic DNA could over-represent highly expressing activated cells, although activation and CD3 levels did not differ between groups. The naive, central memory and regulatory TCRB repertoires appeared to resemble one another more closely among patients than among healthy donors.

Worth noting for this clone: Its antigen is not yet known. No qualities accompany the bases; no much larger clone lies one base away.

The entire amount of isolated RNA was reverse transcribed using the High Capacity cDNA Reverse Transcription Kit, so the sequenced TCRB transcripts were expressed ones. Naive, central memory and regulatory T cell samples underwent deep immunoSEQ sequencing, averaging about 3.57 million total reads per sample. Sorted cells were lysed in RLT buffer and RNA was extracted with DNase-treated RNeasy Micro or Mini kits, depending on cell number. Each cell subset was processed separately to prevent cross-contamination, with patient and healthy donor samples processed together. Using the immunoSEQ multiplex PCR, TCRB sequences were amplified from cDNA into 87-bp fragments spanning the CDR3 region. The amplicons were sequenced using the Illumina HiSeq platform. Concerning the study's data processing: PCR bias was corrected computationally using synthetic template baselines, and reads within Hamming distance 2 were collapsed, with unmergeable singletons discarded. Reads were aligned against IMGT to assign V, D and J genes, CDR3 length and insertions or deletions at six rearrangement sites. Within each subset, clonotype counts were normalized to the number of sorted cells before true diversity and Gini coefficients were calculated with the tcR R package. The overlap coefficient, calculated on TCRB nucleotide sequences, was used to measure repertoire sharing. Out-of-frame TCRB sequences from naive cells were analyzed as a proxy for the pre-selection repertoire. The immuneACCESS repertoire file appears here via TCRdb, limited to in-frame rearrangements. These files lack a portion of the clones; in checked studies, under half of the deficit traces to unresolved V genes, and the cause of the others is not known. From that table come the V and J calls and clone size; the DNA was used to work out D and trimming. This sample lists about 230,000 clones; about 10% were detected once. Of the sample, 0.03% to 0.04% is held by the ten largest clones.

Each donor gave one peripheral blood draw, roughly 0.12 L on average, collected into heparinised tubes. Using a panel that included CD45RO, CCR7, CD25, CD127, CD95 and CD27, naive, central memory, regulatory and stem cell-like memory CD4+ T cells were sorted on a BD FACSAria II. Purity was above 95% for every sorted population. PBMCs were isolated right away by Lymphoprep density gradient centrifugation and were stained directly, without culture. Samples were stained and sorted in pairs, with one healthy donor and one patient per experiment, so that batch effects were minimized. The specimen was naive CD4+ T cells from blood. The cell subset or site label on this specimen signifies: true naive CD4+ T cells. The clonotype originates from a woman aged 18-30 years in good health.

The CDR3 has the sequence CASSESSFTPQETQYF. The nucleotides read TGCGCCAGCAGTGAGTCTAGTTTTACCCCTCAAGAGACCCAGTACTTC. Recombination joined TRBV10-2 with TRBJ2-5; the D gene identity is not certain. At the junction V is shortened by 0 bases and J by 2 bases, with 13 bases in between. For CDR1 and CDR2, the germline V gene lists WSHSY and SAAADI. The CDR3 covers 16 residues, taking in both the cysteine and the phenylalanine. The entry retains the CDR3 DNA only, 48 bases that are in frame from base 1.